Listed below are T cell receptor beta chains from one sample, sequenced in a study of early stage breast cancer tumors. The protocol was immunoSEQ multiplex PCR, while the TCRdb copy is restricted to in-frame clones and leaves out a portion. This sample has 69,000 or so clones, with around 80% found just once. The sample was blood. The receptors originated from a person in their forties with breast cancer. The CDR3 runs from the conserved cysteine through the conserved F or W. D genes are given only for firm matches. A clone size is listed for some rows: how often the clone was seen (once, few, many), or a class if it is expanded.

v_gene,d_gene,abundance,j_gene,CDR3aa,CDR3nt
TRBV7-3,-,-,TRBJ2-1,CASSALTWSGSYNEQFF,TGTGCCAGCAGCGCCCTAACATGGAGCGGCTCCTACAATGAGCAGTTCTTC
TRBV11-2,TRBD2,-,TRBJ2-1,CASSLDSGTSSLQFF,TGTGCCAGCAGCTTAGACTCCGGGACTAGCAGCCTTCAGTTCTTC
TRBV28,-,-,TRBJ2-7,CASSLPQNYEQYF,TGTGCCAGCAGTTTACCCCAGAACTACGAGCAGTACTTC
TRBV11-2,-,once,TRBJ1-3,CASSLSRGSGNTIYF,TGTGCCAGCAGCTTATCCAGGGGTTCCGGAAACACCATATATTTT
TRBV18,-,-,TRBJ2-2,CASSPTRGPNTGELFF,TGTGCCAGCTCACCAACGAGGGGCCCAAACACCGGGGAGCTGTTTTTT
TRBV18,TRBD1,few,TRBJ1-2,CASSPAGTGINYGYTF,TGTGCCAGCTCACCCGCCGGGACAGGAATTAACTATGGCTACACCTTC
TRBV15,TRBD2,-,TRBJ2-3,CATSSRLAADTQYF,TGTGCCACCAGCAGTAGACTAGCGGCAGATACGCAGTATTTT
TRBV7-9,-,-,TRBJ2-4,CASSPLGGGGDAKNIQYF,TGTGCCAGCAGCCCCCTGGGCGGAGGGGGCGATGCCAAAAACATTCAGTACTTC
TRBV19,TRBD1,-,TRBJ2-7,CASSPSLRGRVRSYEQYF,TGTGCCAGTAGTCCTAGCCTCAGGGGGCGGGTAAGATCCTACGAGCAGTACTTC
TRBV7-8,-,few,TRBJ2-7,CASSRQVYYEQYF,TGTGCCAGCAGCCGACAGGTTTACTACGAGCAGTACTTC
TRBV16,-,-,TRBJ2-7,CASSQKSGSYEQYF,TGTGCCAGCAGCCAAAAAAGCGGTTCCTACGAGCAGTACTTC
TRBV9,TRBD2,once,TRBJ2-1,CASSVGDLAGVTYNEQFF,TGTGCCAGCAGCGTAGGTGACTTAGCGGGAGTCACCTACAATGAGCAGTTCTTC
TRBV28,-,-,TRBJ1-1,CASSFFGEVSTEAFF,TGTGCCAGCAGTTTTTTCGGGGAGGTGAGCACTGAAGCTTTCTTT
TRBV19,-,-,TRBJ2-3,CASSNLWQDGDTQYF,TGTGCCAGTAGTAATCTGTGGCAGGATGGAGATACGCAGTATTTT
TRBV7-2,TRBD2,-,TRBJ2-3,CASSLRLADYTDTQYF,TGTGCCAGCAGCTTAAGACTAGCGGACTACACAGATACGCAGTATTTT
TRBV30,TRBD2,-,TRBJ2-1,CAWSVTSGSYNEQFF,TGTGCCTGGAGTGTAACTAGCGGGTCCTACAATGAGCAGTTCTTC
TRBV9,-,-,TRBJ2-1,CASSGRSSYNEQFF,TGTGCCAGCAGCGGGCGAAGCTCCTACAATGAGCAGTTCTTC
TRBV30,-,-,TRBJ1-5,CAWSEGRGNQPQHF,TGTGCCTGGAGTGAGGGAAGGGGCAATCAGCCCCAGCATTTT
TRBV11-3,TRBD2,-,TRBJ2-3,CASSLIGGTDTQYF,TGTGCCAGCAGCTTAATCGGGGGGACAGATACGCAGTATTTT
TRBV28,TRBD1,-,TRBJ1-1,CASSLPGQGNTEAFF,TGTGCCAGCAGTCTACCGGGACAGGGAAACACTGAAGCTTTCTTT
TRBV29-1,-,-,TRBJ1-2,CSVQDRPPNYGYTF,TGCAGCGTTCAAGACAGGCCCCCTAACTATGGCTACACCTTC
TRBV15,TRBD2,-,TRBJ2-7,CATSRDGGSSYEQYF,TGTGCCACCAGCAGAGACGGCGGGAGTTCCTACGAGCAGTACTTC
TRBV2,TRBD2,-,TRBJ2-7,CASRRLAGGQTGEQYF,TGTGCCAGCCGCCGACTAGCGGGAGGGCAGACCGGCGAGCAGTACTTC
TRBV5-1,TRBD1,-,TRBJ2-5,CASRRTGGDGETQYF,TGCGCCAGCAGAAGGACAGGGGGCGATGGAGAGACCCAGTACTTC
TRBV5-4,TRBD1,-,TRBJ2-7,CASSFTGGGEQYF,TGTGCCAGCAGCTTTACAGGGGGCGGCGAGCAGTACTTC
TRBV7-9,-,-,TRBJ2-5,CATQTQYF,TGTGCCACCCAAACCCAGTACTTC
TRBV28,-,-,TRBJ1-2,CASSPGGGNYGYTF,TGTGCCAGCAGTCCCGGGGGGGGAAACTATGGCTACACCTTC
TRBV18,TRBD2,-,TRBJ2-3,CASSLGLAETDTQYF,TGTGCCAGCTCACTCGGACTAGCGGAGACAGATACGCAGTATTTT
TRBV6-5,-,-,TRBJ2-2,CASSYQGGGYTGELFF,TGTGCCAGCAGTTACCAAGGGGGAGGGTACACCGGGGAGCTGTTTTTT
TRBV5-1,-,few,TRBJ2-2,CASSLGTDTNTGELFF,TGCGCCAGCAGCTTAGGGACGGATACGAACACCGGGGAGCTGTTTTTT
TRBV25-1,-,-,TRBJ2-5,CASSPYGGHETQYF,TGTGCCAGCAGTCCCTATGGGGGCCATGAGACCCAGTACTTC
TRBV6-1,-,once,TRBJ2-5,CASSQGSPGTQYF,TGTGCCAGCAGTCAAGGAAGCCCCGGGACCCAGTACTTC
TRBV6-1,-,-,TRBJ1-5,CASSEATGDHQPQHF,TGTGCCAGCAGTGAGGCCACAGGAGACCATCAGCCCCAGCATTTT
TRBV7-9,-,-,TRBJ2-1,CASSLAGNYNEQFF,TGTGCCAGCAGCTTAGCTGGTAACTACAATGAGCAGTTCTTC
TRBV11-3,TRBD1,-,TRBJ2-7,CASSSAGTGSTEQYF,TGTGCCAGCAGCTCCGCGGGGACAGGGTCTACCGAGCAGTACTTC
TRBV27,-,large,TRBJ2-3,CASSSRADTQYF,TGTGCCAGCAGTTCTCGAGCAGATACGCAGTATTTT
TRBV7-3,-,once,TRBJ2-3,CASSRTGSPTDTQYF,TGTGCCAGCAGTCGTACCGGGAGCCCTACAGATACGCAGTATTTT
TRBV30,-,-,TRBJ2-7,CAWSEDGYEQYF,TGTGCCTGGAGTGAAGACGGCTACGAGCAGTACTTC
TRBV11-2,TRBD1,-,TRBJ1-6,CASSSGQFNSPLHF,TGTGCCAGCAGCTCGGGACAGTTCAATTCACCCCTCCACTTT
TRBV11-2,TRBD1,-,TRBJ2-1,CASSSPLGGSVSYNEQFF,TGTGCCAGCAGCTCACCTCTAGGGGGCAGCGTATCCTACAATGAGCAGTTCTTC
TRBV2,-,-,TRBJ1-2,CASLATQVPSHYGYTF,TGTGCCAGCCTGGCAACTCAGGTCCCCTCCCACTATGGCTACACCTTC